These T cell receptor beta chains were read from a single sample in a study of T cell responses to AZD1222 COVID-19 vaccine. The method was immunoSEQ multiplex PCR; TCRdb's version includes in-frame clones alone and lacks a portion of them. The data show tens of thousands of clones, nearly 90% seen once. Sequencing was performed on peripheral blood, taken 28 days after the second AZD1222 dose. These receptors were collected from an adult who received the AZD1222 COVID-19 vaccine. The CDR3 runs from the conserved cysteine through the conserved F or W. A D gene is named only where the DNA matches it firmly. Not all rows give a size; the values are once, few, many and, for expanded clones, a class.

cdr3_aa cdr3_nt d_call v_call clone_size j_call
CATSDGALEGYTF TGTGCCACCAGTGATGGGGCCCTAGAGGGCTACACCTTC . TRBV24-1 . TRBJ1-2
CASSQSGGISYNEQFF TGTGCCAGCAGCCAAAGTGGAGGGATCTCCTACAATGAGCAGTTCTTC . TRBV3-1/TRBV3-2 once TRBJ2-1
CASSLPGGYGYTF TGCGCCAGCAGCTTGCCAGGGGGCTATGGCTACACCTTC TRBD1 TRBV5-1 few TRBJ1-2
CASSQDGTVSSGNTIYF TGTGCCAGCAGCCAAGATGGGACCGTCAGCTCTGGAAACACCATATATTTT . TRBV4-2 . TRBJ1-3
CASRQTGLRTEAFF TGTGCCAGTAGGCAGACAGGGCTCCGGACTGAAGCTTTCTTT TRBD1 TRBV19 . TRBJ1-1
CASSHRTISSTDTQYF TGTGCCAGCAGCCACAGGACTATTTCTAGCACAGATACGCAGTATTTT . TRBV4-2 . TRBJ2-3
CASSGSTGKRVLHEQFF TGTGCCAGCTCAGGTTCGACAGGGAAGCGAGTGCTCCATGAGCAGTTCTTC TRBD1 TRBV18 . TRBJ2-1
CASSSGGGIYEQYF TGTGCCAGCAGCTCCGGGGGGGGGATCTACGAGCAGTACTTC TRBD2 TRBV5-4 . TRBJ2-7
CATSDTPWTGSGINTGELFF TGTGCCACCAGTGACACCCCCTGGACAGGGAGCGGTATAAACACCGGGGAGCTGTTTTTT TRBD1 TRBV24-1 . TRBJ2-2
CASSEAGRGSYNSPLHF TGTGCCAGCAGTGAAGCTGGCAGGGGCTCCTATAATTCACCCCTCCACTTT . TRBV6-1 . TRBJ1-6
CASSDPLEGASNEKLFF TGTGCCAGCAGTGACCCCCTGGAGGGGGCGTCTAATGAAAAACTGTTTTTT TRBD1 TRBV6-1 . TRBJ1-4
CASSLELGGAAVVLEQYF TGTGCCAGCAGCTTAGAGCTAGGGGGGGCAGCTGTCGTATTGGAGCAGTACTTC . TRBV7-8 . TRBJ2-7
CASSIVLYSNQPQHF TGTGCCAGTAGTATAGTACTATATAGCAATCAGCCCCAGCATTTT . TRBV19 . TRBJ1-5
CASSQTGTEAFF TGTGCCAGCAGCCAAACGGGGACTGAAGCTTTCTTT . TRBV9 . TRBJ1-1
CASKGKAGGSNTGELFF TGTGCCAGCAAGGGGAAAGCGGGGGGCTCGAACACCGGGGAGCTGTTTTTT TRBD2 TRBV7-2 . TRBJ2-2
CASSQKVGQETQYF TGTGCCAGTAGCCAGAAAGTAGGGCAGGAGACCCAGTACTTC . TRBV19 . TRBJ2-5
CASSRPSGPTGANVLTF TGTGCCAGCAGCCGCCCCTCAGGGCCCACTGGGGCCAACGTCCTGACTTTC . TRBV11-3 . TRBJ2-6
CASSEGDRLATEAFF TGTGCCAGCAGCGAGGGGGACAGGCTCGCGACTGAAGCTTTCTTT TRBD1 TRBV9 . TRBJ1-1
CASSYSKIGLAGSF TGTGCCAGCAGTTACTCGAAGATCGGACTAGCGGGGAGCTTC TRBD2 TRBV6-2/TRBV6-3 . TRBJ2-7
CAISESMSGGGINGYTF TGTGCCATCAGTGAGTCGATGTCAGGGGGCGGTATTAATGGCTACACCTTC TRBD1 TRBV10-3 . TRBJ1-2
CASSPETGLGVGYTF TGTGCCAGCTCACCAGAGACAGGGCTGGGTGTGGGCTACACCTTC TRBD1 TRBV18 . TRBJ1-2
CASSTLAGGPSTDTQYF TGTGCCAGCAGTACCCTAGCGGGGGGACCTAGCACAGATACGCAGTATTTT TRBD2 TRBV2 . TRBJ2-3
CASSFHRGGTEAFF TGTGCCAGCAGCTTTCATAGGGGTGGCACTGAAGCTTTCTTT . TRBV7-2 . TRBJ1-1
CASSVEDYGYTF TGTGCCAGCAGCGTAGAGGACTATGGCTACACCTTC . TRBV9 few TRBJ1-2
CASSQDQTGPNEKLFF TGCGCCAGCAGCCAAGATCAGACGGGACCTAATGAAAAACTGTTTTTT . TRBV4-3 few TRBJ1-4
CASSYTTRLTDTQYF TGTGCCAGCAGCTACACGACTAGGCTCACAGATACGCAGTATTTT . TRBV5-6 . TRBJ2-3
CASSNRGNTEAFF TGTGCCAGCAGCAACAGGGGGAACACTGAAGCTTTCTTT TRBD1 TRBV7-9 few TRBJ1-1
CASSQDILGGAGNYGYTF TGCGCCAGCAGCCAAGATATTCTGGGGGGCGCAGGGAACTATGGCTACACCTTC . TRBV4-1 . TRBJ1-2
CASSLSGGHGYTF TGCGCCAGCAGCTTGTCAGGGGGGCATGGCTACACCTTC TRBD1 TRBV5-1 . TRBJ1-2
CASSGGNSRQFF TGTGCCAGCAGCGGAGGGAACAGTCGGCAGTTCTTC . TRBV5-4 . TRBJ2-1
CAISASATGELFF TGTGCCATCAGTGCGTCTGCCACCGGGGAGCTGTTTTTT . TRBV10-3 . TRBJ2-2
CASRTSINTEAFF TGTGCCAGTAGGACTTCTATTAACACTGAAGCTTTCTTT . TRBV19 . TRBJ1-1